These 14 T cell receptor beta chains were all obtained from the same sample, sequenced in a study of Graves' ophthalmopathy and Graves' hyperthyroidism. The authors amplified TCR beta CDR3 regions from RNA transcripts. HTBI primers were used in a first-round RT-PCR, which preceded a second-round multiplex PCR. TCRdb itself ran the multiplex PCR reads through MiXCR, one entry per CDR3 protein. This sample has tens of thousands of distinct CDR3 sequences; roughly 46% occur once, and the top ten carry over 4%. What was sequenced was peripheral blood. These receptor sequences come from an adult woman with Graves' ophthalmopathy.

Concerning this clonotype itself: Compared with germline, one end of the junction differs, possibly owing to a read error. The chain uses TRBV15 and TRBJ2-5, with TRBD2 matching 7 bases. The CDR3 contains 13 residues. Germline V gene sequence: CDR1 LNHNV, CDR2 YYDKDF (reference sequence). The DNA of the CDR3 is TGCGCCACCAGCAGACTAGCAGGAGAGATCCAGAACTTC. Translated, it gives CATSRLAGEIQNF.

This chain joins TRBV5-1 and TRBJ2-6; a possible D gene is TRBD2 (6 bases). The CDR3 has 16 amino acids. In germline, CDR1 is SGHRS, CDR2 YFSETQ. Trimming cost V 4 bases and J 3 bases, with 14 bases left between them. This CDR3 is CASSKSGEYGANVLTF. The CDR3 bases are TGCGCCAGCAGCAAATCGGGGGAGTATGGGGCCAACGTCCTGACTTTC.

This clonotype was observed many times. The V call is TRBV5-6, the J call TRBJ1-1; a possible D gene is TRBD1 (5 bases). Germline V gene sequence: CDR1 SGHDT, CDR2 YYEEEE. With 4 bases removed from V and 0 bases from J, the gap between germline ends came to 13 bases. The CDR3 extends over 15 amino acids. The CDR3 loop is CASSLDRSMNTEAFF. CDR3 DNA sequence: TGTGCCAGCAGCCTTGACAGAAGCATGAACACTGAAGCTTTCTTT.

This clonotype was observed many times. The chain links TRBV20-1 to TRBJ2-1, with TRBD2 matching 7 bases. There are 15 residues in the CDR3. The germline CDR1 and CDR2 sequences are DFQATT and SNEGSKA (reference sequence). With 6 bases clipped from V and 7 bases from J, the junction kept 15 bases outside the gene matches. The CDR3 DNA follows: TGCAGTGCCCCACTCAGCGGGACCGGGATGAATGAGCAGTTCTTC. Translated, it gives CSAPLSGTGMNEQFF.

Written as DNA, the CDR3 is TGTGCCAGTAGTACGACTAGCGGGAGCGAGCAGTACTTC. Encoded protein: CASSTTSGSEQYF. This sequence joins TRBV19 and TRBJ2-7; 12 bases fit TRBD2. The CDR3 covers 13 residues. Per the germline V gene, CDR1 is LNHDA and CDR2 is SQIVND (reference sequence). V was pared by 4 bases and J by 6 bases, with 1 base of the junction left unmatched.

This clonotype appeared once. Since the CDR3 does not end with the conserved phenylalanine or tryptophan, this likely comes from a read error. This rearrangement joins TRBV12-3 or TRBV12-4 to TRBJ1-5; possible D gene TRBD1, 5 bases. This CDR3 is 16 amino acids long. Trimming removed 4 bases from V and 1 base from J, with 14 bases in between. This CDR3 is CASSCGGGRSNQPQHC. Written as DNA, the CDR3 is TGTGCCAGCAGTTGTGGGGGAGGACGGAGCAATCAGCCCCAGCATTGT.

This clonotype has a count of ten or more. A much larger clone differs by one base, so this may be a read error. J is TRBJ2-7 and V is TRBV12-3 or TRBV12-4; D not certain. The ends were cut back, 3 bases at V and 2 bases at J, with 11 bases in the middle. This CDR3 is built from 14 residues. The CDR3 bases are TGTGCCAGCAGTTTCCCGGGTCGCGCCTACGAGCAGTACTTC. It translates to CASSFPGRAYEQYF.

As regards this clonotype: The conserved phenylalanine or tryptophan normally closing the CDR3 is absent here, so this likely arose from a read error. CDR3: CASMRGTGSTDTQYL. In DNA, the CDR3 is TGCGCCAGCATGAGAGGCACGGGGAGCACAGATACGCAGTATCTT. The chain employs TRBV5-1 and TRBJ2-3; TRBD2 might be the D (5 bases). Trimming pared 6 bases from V and 0 bases from J, leaving 14 bases between. Germline-derived CDR1 and CDR2 are SGHRS and YFSETQ. CDR3 size: 15 residues.

Ten or more counts support this clonotype. The junction departs from the called germline gene at one end, perhaps through a read error. The V and J genes are TRBV12-3 or TRBV12-4 and TRBJ2-1; 7 nucleotides line up with TRBD2. This CDR3 region has 14 residues. The CDR3 nucleotides are TGTGCCAGCAGTTTACTAGCGGCCCGGAATGAACAGTTCTTC. Translation gives CASSLLAARNEQFF.

The CDR3 DNA sequence: TGTGCCAGCAGCTTAGACGGGGTCAACAATGAGCAGTTCTTC. Protein product: CASSLDGVNNEQFF. The rearrangement uses TRBV7-9 and TRBJ2-1; TRBD2 might be the D (5 bases). Germline V gives CDR1 SEHNR, CDR2 FQNEAQ (reference sequence). The CDR3 runs to 14 residues. V dropped 1 base and J dropped 5 bases, with 9 bases sitting between them.

The chain joins TRBV9 to TRBJ1-4, with D tentatively TRBD1 (6 bases). The CDR3 sequence is 17 residues long. Per germline, CDR1 SGDLS and CDR2 YYNGEE. V dropped 4 bases and J dropped 0 bases, with 16 bases sitting between them. CDR3 in amino acids: CASSPGDILATNEKLFF. The CDR3 coding sequence is TGTGCCAGCAGCCCCGGGGACATACTAGCAACTAATGAAAAACTGTTTTTT. Variable domain in full (rest from reference TRBV9 and TRBJ1-4): DSGVTQTPKHLITATGQRVTLRCSPRSGDLSVYWYQQSLDQGLQFLIQYYNGEERAKGNILERFSAQQFPDLHSELNLSSLELGDSALYFCASSPGDILATNEKLFFGSGTQLSVL.

This clonotype was counted at least ten times. The J gene is TRBJ2-1, the V gene TRBV10-2; D may be TRBD1 (6 bases). The V and J ends lost 9 bases and 0 bases respectively, with 12 bases between them. The CDR3 has 14 residues. Germline assignment: CDR1 WSHSY and CDR2 SAAADI. The CDR3 spells CASRGGLSYNEQFF. The DNA of the CDR3 is TGCGCCAGTAGAGGGGGTCTCTCCTACAATGAGCAGTTCTTC.

This clonotype was observed a few times. CDR3 coding DNA: TGCAGCGTTGAAGATCGCATCGAGGGGCGAGAGCAGTTCTTC. Its protein is CSVEDRIEGREQFF. J is TRBJ2-1 and V is TRBV29-1; D assignment may be TRBD1 or TRBD2 (5 bases each). The CDR3 runs 14 residues. Germline assignment: CDR1 SQVTM and CDR2 ANQGSEA. V gave up 0 bases and J gave up 10 bases, with 16 bases separating them.

This clonotype has only one observation. The rearrangement uses TRBV7-2 and TRBJ2-1; no clear D. Trimming left V 0 bases short and J 1 base short, with 10 bases between. The CDR3 extends over 16 amino acids. Germline V gives CDR1 SGHTA, CDR2 FQGNSA. CDR3 in amino acids: CASSLASLESYNEQFF. CDR3 nucleotides: TGTGCCAGCAGCTTAGCTAGCTTGGAATCCTACAATGAGCAGTTCTTC.